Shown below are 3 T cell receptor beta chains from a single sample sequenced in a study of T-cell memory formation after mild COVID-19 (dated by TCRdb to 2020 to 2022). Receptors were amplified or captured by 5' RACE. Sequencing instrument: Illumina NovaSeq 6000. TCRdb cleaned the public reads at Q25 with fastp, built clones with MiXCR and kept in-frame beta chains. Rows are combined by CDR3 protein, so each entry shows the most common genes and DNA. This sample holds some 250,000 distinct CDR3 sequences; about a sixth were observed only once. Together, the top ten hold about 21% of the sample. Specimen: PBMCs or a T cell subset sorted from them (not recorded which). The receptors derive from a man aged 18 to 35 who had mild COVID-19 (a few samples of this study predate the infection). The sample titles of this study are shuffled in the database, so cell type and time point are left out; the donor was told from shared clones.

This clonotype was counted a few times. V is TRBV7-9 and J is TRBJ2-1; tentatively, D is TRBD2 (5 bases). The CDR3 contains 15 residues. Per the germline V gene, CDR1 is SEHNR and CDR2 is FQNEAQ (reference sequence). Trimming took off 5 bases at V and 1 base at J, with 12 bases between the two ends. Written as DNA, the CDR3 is TGTGCCAGCAGCCCTGGACGGGAATCCTACAATGAGCAGTTCTTC. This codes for CASSPGRESYNEQFF.

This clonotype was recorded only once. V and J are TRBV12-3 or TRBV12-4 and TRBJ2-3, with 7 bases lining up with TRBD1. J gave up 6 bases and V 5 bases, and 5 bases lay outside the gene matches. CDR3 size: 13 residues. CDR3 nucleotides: TGTGCCAGCAGTCCAAGGGGGCGCGATACGCAGTATTTT. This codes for CASSPRGRDTQYF.

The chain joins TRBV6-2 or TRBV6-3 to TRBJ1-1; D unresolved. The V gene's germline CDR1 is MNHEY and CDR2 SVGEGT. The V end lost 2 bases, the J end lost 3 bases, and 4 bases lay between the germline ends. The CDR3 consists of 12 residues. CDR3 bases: TGTGCCAGCAGTTACGATGACACTGAAGCTTTCTTT. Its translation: CASSYDDTEAFF.